Below, 29 T cell receptor beta chains from the same sample are listed, as sequenced in a study of blood T cell repertoires in COVID-19. The protocol was immunoSEQ multiplex PCR, while the TCRdb copy is restricted to in-frame clones and leaves out a portion. The repertoire holds approximately 180,000 clones, with approximately 87% as singletons. Sequencing input: peripheral blood. These receptors came from a woman aged 70-85 years with COVID-19, enrolled during active disease.

V is TRBV28 and J is TRBJ1-2; D gene uncertain. Per the germline V gene, CDR1 is MDHEN and CDR2 is SYDVKM. Trimming removed 8 bases from V and 6 bases from J, with 10 bases in between. The CDR3 has 11 residues. In DNA, the CDR3 is TGTGCCAGCGGAGTCGGAAATGGCTACACCTTC. Its protein product is CASGVGNGYTF.

The V gene is TRBV28, the J gene TRBJ1-4; the D gene is possibly TRBD1 (5 bases). This CDR3 spans 15 amino acids. The V end lost 6 bases, the J end lost 8 bases, and 19 bases lay between the germline ends. Germline V gene data show CDR1 as MDHEN and CDR2 as SYDVKM. The CDR3 nucleotides read TGTGCCAGCAGCACGCACAGCGGGGGGTCAGAAAAACTGTTTTTT. Its translation: CASSTHSGGSEKLFF.

This clone was seen a few times. J is TRBJ2-1 and V is TRBV7-9, with a tentative D call TRBD1 (6 bases). The V end lost 0 bases, the J end lost 9 bases, and 12 bases lay between the germline ends. CDR1 and CDR2 (germline): SEHNR, FQNEAQ (reference sequence). This CDR3 region has 14 residues. CDR3: CASSLALQGTEQFF. The CDR3 DNA follows: TGTGCCAGCAGCTTAGCGTTACAGGGTACTGAGCAGTTCTTC.

Written as DNA, the CDR3 is TGTGCCAGCAGCTCCGTAGCGGGAGCTAGAGATACGCAGTATTTT. It codes for CASSSVAGARDTQYF. The rearrangement links TRBV5-4 to TRBJ2-3; 9 positions match TRBD2. J gave up 5 bases and V 3 bases, and 7 bases lay outside the gene matches. The CDR3 contains 15 residues. Germline CDR1 reads SGHNT; CDR2 reads YYREEE (reference sequence).

The chain joins TRBV19 to TRBJ2-3; a possible D gene is TRBD2 (7 bases). CDR1 is LNHDA, CDR2 SQIVND, per germline (reference sequence). This CDR3 contains 15 residues. V was clipped by 5 bases and J by 6 bases, with 18 bases between them. The CDR3 sequence is CASSLFRGADDTQYF. DNA for the CDR3: TGTGCCAGTAGTCTGTTCCGGGGGGCGGACGATACGCAGTATTTT.

The rearrangement links TRBV4-3 to TRBJ2-1, with TRBD1 identical over 7 bases. The CDR3 spans 16 residues. Germline CDR1 and CDR2: LGHNA and YSLEER. Germline trimming cut 0 bases from V and 12 bases from J; bases unmatched to any gene: 14. DNA for the CDR3: TGCGCCAGCAGCCAAGAACCCTATCGAGGGGGCGCGCGGCAGTTCTTC. It specifies CASSQEPYRGGARQFF.

The chain has TRBV7-3 and TRBJ2-3, with D possibly matching TRBD2 (5 bases). Germline lookup yields CDR1 SGHTA and CDR2 FQGTGA. Trimming cost V 2 bases and J 2 bases, with 11 bases left between them. The CDR3 covers 15 residues. CDR3 in amino acids: CASSLLNGVTDTQYF. In DNA form, the CDR3 reads TGTGCCAGCAGCTTACTAAACGGGGTCACAGATACGCAGTATTTT. Combining the CDR3 with reference TRBV7-3 and TRBJ2-3 gives the whole variable domain GAGVSQTPSNKVTEKGKYVELRCDPISGHTALYWYRQSLGQGPEFLIYFQGTGAADDSGLPNDRFFAVRPEGSVSTLKIQRTERGDSAVYLCASSLLNGVTDTQYFGPGTRLTVL.

This clone was detected once. CDR3 region: CASSEGLAGEGDTGELFF. The DNA of the CDR3 is TGCGCCAGCAGTGAGGGACTAGCGGGAGAGGGGGACACCGGGGAGCTGTTTTTT. The chain uses TRBV10-1 and TRBJ2-2; 13 positions agree with TRBD2. Germline loops: CDR1 WNHNN, CDR2 SYGVQD (reference sequence). The J segment lost 3 bases and the V segment lost 2 bases, leaving 6 bases of the junction unmatched. CDR3 length: 18 amino acids.

V is TRBV30 and J is TRBJ2-3; 8 bases are shared with TRBD1. CDR3 length: 13 amino acids. V shed 6 bases and J 0 bases; nucleotides not matched to a gene: 2. Germline lookup yields CDR1 GTSNPN and CDR2 SVGIG (reference sequence). CDR3 coding DNA: TGTGCCTGTGGACAGGGAAGCACAGATACGCAGTATTTT. This codes for CACGQGSTDTQYF. Filled out from reference TRBV30 and TRBJ2-3, the complete variable domain reads SQTIHQWPATLVQPVGSPLSLECTVEGTSNPNLYWYRQAAGRGLQLLFYSVGIGQISSEVPQNLSASRPQDRQFILSSKKLLLSDSGFYLCACGQGSTDTQYFGPGTRLTVL.

The table lists this clone with a count of one. The genes are TRBV20-1 and TRBJ2-1; 10 bases are a match to TRBD2. The CDR3 is made up of 15 amino acids. Looked up from germline, CDR1 is DFQATT and CDR2 is SNEGSKA (reference sequence). V lost 3 bases, J lost 5 bases, and 7 bases stayed unmatched. The chain's CDR3 is CSASKWTSGDNEQFF. CDR3 nucleotides: TGCAGTGCTAGTAAATGGACTAGCGGAGACAATGAGCAGTTCTTC.

This rearrangement joins TRBV19 to TRBJ1-1; D gene unclear. Trimming removed 5 bases from V and 3 bases from J, with 10 bases in between. Germline values: CDR1 LNHDA, CDR2 SQIVND (reference sequence). This CDR3 comprises 13 residues. The CDR3 protein is CASSSSGDTEAFF. The CDR3 region has the DNA TGTGCCAGTAGTTCCTCGGGAGACACTGAAGCTTTCTTT.

This chain joins TRBV21-1 and TRBJ2-3; TRBD2 is the table's D call and was not checked against the DNA. TRBV21-1 is given as a pseudogene. The CDR3 is 14 residues long. CDR3 region: CASSKALAEETQYF. The CDR3 nucleotides read TGTGCCAGCAGCAAAGCTCTGGCGGAAGAAACGCAGTATTTT.

CDR3 residues: CSASSSTDTQYF. The CDR3 region has the DNA TGCAGTGCTAGTTCTAGCACAGATACGCAGTATTTT. The V and J genes are TRBV20-1 and TRBJ2-3, with unresolved D. Germline CDR1 and CDR2: DFQATT and SNEGSKA (reference sequence). CDR3 length: 12 amino acids. Trimming left V 3 bases short and J 0 bases short, with 4 bases between.

This chain connects TRBV28 to TRBJ1-5, with 8 bases identical to TRBD1. The trim removed 5 bases at V and 1 base at J, leaving 1 base unmatched. Germline V lookup: CDR1 MDHEN, CDR2 SYDVKM. The CDR3 length is 14 residues. CDR3 amino acids: CASSTGGSNQPQHF. CDR3 sequence (DNA): TGTGCCAGCAGTACAGGGGGAAGCAATCAGCCCCAGCATTTT.

The gene calls are TRBV5-6 and TRBJ1-4, with 7 bases that match TRBD1. CDR3 length: 14 residues. Germline V gene sequence: CDR1 SGHDT, CDR2 YYEEEE. V lost 7 bases to trimming and J lost 4 bases; unmatched junction nucleotides: 7. The CDR3: CASGSTGFNEKLFF. CDR3 sequence (DNA): TGTGCCAGCGGTTCGACAGGGTTTAATGAAAAACTGTTTTTT.

A single count supports this clone. The V and J genes are TRBV6-5 and TRBJ1-1, with TRBD1 identical over 7 bases. Trimming took 6 bases from V and 4 from J; bases not matched to a gene: 8. Germline V gene data show CDR1 as MNHEY and CDR2 as SVGAGI. The CDR3 totals 14 residues. CDR3 in amino acids: CASSQTGQGTEAFF. The CDR3, as DNA: TGTGCCAGCAGCCAGACAGGGCAAGGCACTGAAGCTTTCTTT.

The chain combines TRBV29-1 with TRBJ2-2; 7 bases map to TRBD1. The CDR3 has 14 amino acids. Unmatched junction bases numbered 5, after V lost 4 bases and J lost 3 bases. The germline gives CDR1 SQVTM, CDR2 ANQGSEA. The CDR3 loop reads CSVGRDRDTGELFF. The CDR3 nucleotides are TGCAGCGTTGGCCGGGACAGAGACACCGGGGAGCTGTTTTTT.

This clone was recorded a few times. The chain has TRBV5-1 and TRBJ2-2; 7 bases fit TRBD2. Germline values: CDR1 SGHRS, CDR2 YFSETQ. J gave up 5 bases and V 4 bases, and 5 bases lay outside the gene matches. The CDR3 has 14 residues. CDR3 amino acids: CASSRLASTGELFF. The CDR3 DNA sequence: TGCGCCAGCAGCAGACTAGCCAGTACCGGGGAGCTGTTTTTT.

The J gene is TRBJ2-7, the V gene TRBV7-9, with 13 positions matching TRBD2. Unmatched junction bases numbered 7, after V lost 7 bases and J lost 7 bases. Germline values: CDR1 SEHNR, CDR2 FQNEAQ (reference sequence). The CDR3 has 14 residues. CDR3 sequence (DNA): TGTGCCAGCACCACCGGGACTAGCGGGACTGAGCAGTACTTC. Translated, it gives CASTTGTSGTEQYF.

The genes are TRBV21-1 and TRBJ2-3; the D segment call TRBD2 is taken from the table without a DNA check. TRBV21-1 is given as a pseudogene. The CDR3 spans 16 residues. In DNA form, the CDR3 reads TGTGCCAGCAGCAAAATGAATTCGCTACGCACAGATACGCAGTATTTT. This encodes CASSKMNSLRTDTQYF.

The rearrangement links TRBV30 to TRBJ2-7; possibly TRBD2 for D (6 bases). CDR1 GTSNPN and CDR2 SVGIG come from the germline V gene (reference sequence). The CDR3 is made up of 13 amino acids. Trimming shortened V by 2 bases and J by 4 bases, and 12 bases separated the two germline ends. In nucleotides, the CDR3 is TGTGCCTGGAGTACGGGAGTACCATACGAGCAGTACTTC. Translation: CAWSTGVPYEQYF.

This chain links TRBV5-1 with TRBJ2-2, with 7 bases matching TRBD1. The CDR3 covers 15 residues. V gave up 0 bases and J gave up 1 base; unmatched junction bases: 0. Germline V lookup: CDR1 SGHRS, CDR2 YFSETQ. The CDR3 reads CASSLDRGNTGELFF. The CDR3 nucleotides are TGCGCCAGCAGCTTGGACAGGGGGAACACCGGGGAGCTGTTTTTT. Drawing the rest from reference TRBV5-1 and TRBJ2-2, the complete variable domain is KAGVTQTPRYLIKTRGQQVTLSCSPISGHRSVSWYQQTPGQGLQFLFEYFSETQRNKGNFPGRFSGRQFSNSRSEMNVSTLELGDSALYLCASSLDRGNTGELFFGEGSRLTVL.

This clone appeared a single time. The chain couples TRBV15 to TRBJ2-1, with D possibly being TRBD2 (6 bases). Germline-derived CDR1 and CDR2 are LNHNV and YYDKDF (reference sequence). The CDR3 is 14 residues long. The ends were cut back, 3 bases at V and 0 bases at J, with 6 bases in the middle. CDR3 sequence: CATSRGGSYNEQFF. The CDR3 bases are TGTGCCACCAGCAGGGGGGGCTCCTACAATGAGCAGTTCTTC.

The chain links TRBV7-3 to TRBJ1-1; 7 bases agree with TRBD1. CDR1 and CDR2 (germline): SGHTA, FQGTGA. The CDR3 runs 14 residues. J was trimmed by 1 base and V by 2 bases; bases with no gene match: 1. CDR3 sequence (DNA): TGTGCCAGCAGCTTAGGGGACAGGAACACTGAAGCTTTCTTT. Amino acid sequence: CASSLGDRNTEAFF.

This clone was detected only a few times. Other DNA sequences within the sample encode an identical CDR3. The chain links TRBV29-1 to TRBJ2-1; TRBD2 might be the D (5 bases). The CDR3 is made up of 14 amino acids. Germline V gene lookup returns CDR1 SQVTM and CDR2 ANQGSEA. Between the trimmed V and J ends, which lost 3 bases and 0 bases, there was a span of 9 bases. The CDR3 loop reads CSVDPAGSYNEQFF. CDR3 in DNA: TGCAGCGTTGACCCTGCGGGCTCCTACAATGAGCAGTTCTTC.

This chain joins TRBV3-1 (or the pseudogene TRBV3-2) and TRBJ1-4; D is possibly TRBD1 (5 bases). The CDR3 totals 14 residues. V lost 2 bases, J lost 12 bases, and 16 bases lay in between. The V gene's germline CDR1 is LGHDT and CDR2 YNNKEL (reference sequence). CDR3 coding DNA: TGTGCCAGCAGCCAAAGGGACTCGCGGGGTGAACTGTTTTTT. The encoded protein is CASSQRDSRGELFF.

The genes are TRBV4-1 and TRBJ2-5, with 12 bases fitting TRBD1. V shed 1 base, J shed 1 base, and the junction held 7 bases outside the gene matches. Germline-derived CDR1 and CDR2 are MGHRA and YSYEKL. The CDR3 runs 18 residues. CDR3 in amino acids: CASSQGAGQGATQETQYF. Written as DNA, the CDR3 is TGCGCCAGCAGCCAAGGGGCGGGACAGGGGGCCACCCAAGAGACCCAGTACTTC.

V and J are TRBV2 and TRBJ2-1; D gene ambiguous. V was pared by 4 bases and J by 3 bases, with 4 bases between. CDR1 is SNHLY, CDR2 FYNNEI, per germline. The CDR3 sequence is 12 residues long. The CDR3 loop is CASSAVYNEQFF. CDR3 sequence (DNA): TGTGCCAGCAGTGCCGTCTACAATGAGCAGTTCTTC.

This sequence joins TRBV6-5 and TRBJ1-2; 7 bases line up with TRBD1. J gave up 8 bases and V 1 base, and 10 bases lay outside the gene matches. CDR1 MNHEY and CDR2 SVGAGI come from the germline V gene. The CDR3 is made up of 15 amino acids. The CDR3 loop is CASSYWPPDRDGYTF. CDR3 coding DNA: TGTGCCAGCAGTTACTGGCCTCCAGACAGGGACGGCTACACCTTC.